A selection of T cell receptor beta chains follows, all from one sample in a study of sequential checkpoint blockade in melanoma. Using immunoSEQ multiplex PCR, the repertoire was profiled, and TCRdb retains in-frame clones only, with some absent. The sample includes about 22,000 clones, approximately 79% of them seen just once. This specimen consisted of CD8+ T cells sorted from blood (inferred from file names), obtained from a patient given nivolumab and ipilimumab in sequence. These receptors all come from a human donor with melanoma. CDR3s include the opening cysteine and the closing phenylalanine or tryptophan. Fields, in order: D gene, clone size, J gene, V gene, CDR3 DNA, CDR3 protein. The D gene is left open where the match is weak. Clone size is stated in some rows and not others, as once, few, many or a class when expanded.

-	-	TRBJ1-2	TRBV28	TGTGCCAGCAGCCATACAGTGATCTATGGCTACACCTTC	CASSHTVIYGYTF
TRBD1	-	TRBJ2-7	TRBV11-2	TGTGCCAGCAGCTTATTGTTCGGGACAGGGAAGGACGAGCAGTACTTC	CASSLLFGTGKDEQYF
TRBD2	once	TRBJ2-2	TRBV29-1	TGCAGCGTCTGGGTTAGCGGGGGCAGTCCCGGGGAGCTGTTTTTT	CSVWVSGGSPGELFF
-	-	TRBJ1-1	TRBV19	TGTGCCAGTAGTATGACACCTAACACTGAAGCTTTCTTT	CASSMTPNTEAFF
TRBD1	-	TRBJ2-7	TRBV5-4	TGTGCCAGCAGCTTAGACGGGACAGGGTCGTACGAGCAGTACTTC	CASSLDGTGSYEQYF
-	few	TRBJ2-1	TRBV11-2	TGTGCCAGCAGCGACCTGCGGGCCTCTCTAGGCAATGAGCAGTTCTTC	CASSDLRASLGNEQFF
TRBD2	-	TRBJ2-5	TRBV27	TGTGCCAGCAGTTTTGCAGCGGGGTGCCAAGAGACCCAGTACTTC	CASSFAAGCQETQYF
-	-	TRBJ1-1	TRBV5-1	TGCGCCAGCAGCGCAAACAGGCCGGATGAAGCTTTCTTT	CASSANRPDEAFF
-	-	TRBJ2-2	TRBV28	TGTGCCAGCATGGGAGTCATGGACACCGGGGAGCTGTTTTTT	CASMGVMDTGELFF
-	-	TRBJ2-7	TRBV9	TGTGCCAGCAGCGTAGGGGGGGACGAGCAGTACTTC	CASSVGGDEQYF
-	few	TRBJ2-7	TRBV27	TGTGCCAGCAGTCCGACGGGGAGCTCCTACGAGCAGTACTTC	CASSPTGSSYEQYF
TRBD1	-	TRBJ2-2	TRBV2	TGTGCCAGCAGCACTTCCGGGACAGGGGCCTACCCGGGGGGCGGGGAGCTGTTTTTT	CASSTSGTGAYPGGGELFF
-	-	TRBJ2-5	TRBV9	TGTGCCAGCAGCCTCAGTGGACACAAAGAGACCCAGTACTTC	CASSLSGHKETQYF
TRBD1	few	TRBJ1-2	TRBV19	TGTGCCAGTACCAAAGGCTTTGGACAGGGGAACTATGGCTACACCTTC	CASTKGFGQGNYGYTF
TRBD2	-	TRBJ2-2	TRBV7-9	TGTGCCAGCAGCACATGGACTAGCGGATACACCGGGGAGCTGTTTTTT	CASSTWTSGYTGELFF
TRBD2	-	TRBJ2-7	TRBV29-1	TGCAGCGTTGCCCTGGGAGCGGGAGGAAACAATGAGCAGTACTTC	CSVALGAGGNNEQYF
-	-	TRBJ2-7	TRBV6-5	TGTGCCAGCAGTTACTCGAGGCAGGGCTCCTACGAGCAGTACTTC	CASSYSRQGSYEQYF
TRBD1	-	TRBJ1-3	TRBV9	TGTGCCAGCAGCGTAGCTCCAAGACAGGGGAGCTCTGGAAACACCATATATTTT	CASSVAPRQGSSGNTIYF
TRBD1	-	TRBJ2-4	TRBV7-9	TGTGCCAGCAGCTTAGGTACAGGGGGAAACATTCAGTACTTC	CASSLGTGGNIQYF
-	few	TRBJ2-1	TRBV5-1	TGCGCCAGCAGCTTGGAAGGGGTGAGCTCCTACAATGAGCAGTTCTTC	CASSLEGVSSYNEQFF
-	-	TRBJ2-7	TRBV6-6	TGTGCCAGCAGTTATTCCGCGTACGAGCAGTACTTC	CASSYSAYEQYF
-	-	TRBJ2-7	TRBV19	TGTGCCAGTAGTACTCGGGAAAGCGGATACGGTAGGCGCTACGAGCAGTACTTC	CASSTRESGYGRRYEQYF
TRBD2	few	TRBJ2-7	TRBV15	TGTGCCACCAGCCCTACCCCACTAGCGGGAGTGTACGAGCAGTACTTC	CATSPTPLAGVYEQYF
-	once	TRBJ1-2	TRBV7-9	TGTGCCAGCAGCTTAGGGTCGGGAGTAAACTATGGCTACACCTTC	CASSLGSGVNYGYTF
-	-	TRBJ2-2	TRBV2	TGTGCCAGCAGTGAAACAGGGTCGAACACCGGGGAGCTGTTTTTT	CASSETGSNTGELFF
-	-	TRBJ2-5	TRBV19	TGTGCCAGTAGTATAAAACTTTTGCGGGGCTCGGGGGAAGAGACCCAGTACTTC	CASSIKLLRGSGEETQYF
TRBD1	-	TRBJ1-1	TRBV7-8	TGTGCCAGCAGCGCGTGGACAGGGGGGACTGAAGCTTTCTTT	CASSAWTGGTEAFF
TRBD1	-	TRBJ2-7	TRBV6-5	TGTGCCAGCAGTTACTCGACTGGACAGGGGACCTACGAGCAGTACTTC	CASSYSTGQGTYEQYF
-	-	TRBJ2-7	TRBV9	TGTGCCAGCAGCGTAGGGGGGGACTCCTACGAGCAGTACTTC	CASSVGGDSYEQYF
-	-	TRBJ2-4	TRBV5-6	TGTGCCAGCAGCTTGTCAGGGACTGGGAACATTCAGTACTTC	CASSLSGTGNIQYF
-	-	TRBJ1-2	TRBV5-6	TGTGCCAGCAGTTCTGACAGGTCAATATACTATGGCTACACCTTC	CASSSDRSIYYGYTF